The 32 T cell receptor beta chains presented below share a single source sample, sequenced in a study of T-cell memory formation after mild COVID-19. Each CDR3 protein gets one entry after TCRdb re-called the 5' RACE reads with MiXCR. Of about 310,000 distinct CDR3 sequences listed, approximately 19% are singletons. Input material: PBMCs or a T cell subset sorted from them (not recorded which). These receptors came from a man younger than 35 who had mild COVID-19 (a few samples of this study predate the infection). Cell type and time point are not known.

The sample holds many counts of this clonotype. V is TRBV27 and J is TRBJ1-2; D is perhaps TRBD1 (5 bases). This CDR3 contains 13 residues. CDR1 and CDR2 from the germline V gene are MNHEY and SMNVEV (reference sequence). Trimming stripped 4 bases from V and 3 bases from J, with 9 bases between. The CDR3 nucleotides read TGTGCCAGCAGTTCGGTCAGGGACTATGGCTACACCTTC. This codes for CASSSVRDYGYTF.

The chain links TRBV6-2 or TRBV6-3 to TRBJ2-1, with TRBD2 as a possible D gene (7 bases). CDR3 length: 12 residues. Germline V CDR1 and CDR2: MNHEY, SVGEGT. Between the trimmed V and J ends, which lost 5 bases and 7 bases, there was a span of 9 bases. In DNA form, the CDR3 reads TGTGCCAGCAGTCGGGGGGCTAATGAGCAGTTCTTC. This codes for CASSRGANEQFF.

The chain employs TRBV6-2 or TRBV6-3 and TRBJ2-5; TRBD2 agrees at 9 bases. Germline CDR1 reads MNHEY; CDR2 reads SVGEGT. With 0 bases clipped from V and 5 bases from J, the junction kept 10 bases outside the gene matches. The CDR3 runs 17 residues. The CDR3 is CASSYSVAGATRETQYF. The CDR3 coding sequence is TGTGCCAGCAGTTACTCGGTAGCGGGGGCCACGAGGGAGACCCAGTACTTC.

This clonotype appeared a few times. This chain joins TRBV6-1 and TRBJ2-5; TRBD1 aligns across 7 bases. Germline values: CDR1 MNHNS, CDR2 SASEGT. CDR3 length equals 14 residues. The V gene end was trimmed by 6 bases and the J gene end by 2 bases; junction bases not matched to a gene: 6. The CDR3 DNA is TGTGCCAGCAGGGATGGCAGGGGGCAAGAGACCCAGTACTTC. It encodes CASRDGRGQETQYF.

This clonotype occurred a few times. The chain recombines TRBV6-2 or TRBV6-3 with TRBJ2-1, with 7 nucleotides matching TRBD2. The CDR3 runs to 15 residues. The V segment lost 2 bases and the J segment 9 bases; nucleotides outside the gene matches: 10. Germline lookup yields CDR1 MNHEY and CDR2 SVGEGT. The CDR3 DNA sequence: TGTGCCAGCAGTTACACCCCCCTGACGGGGGGTGAGCAGTTCTTC. Residues: CASSYTPLTGGEQFF.

In this sample, this clonotype turned up a few times. The chain joins TRBV6-2 or TRBV6-3 to TRBJ2-5; a possible D gene is TRBD2 (6 bases). V was clipped by 7 bases and J by 1 base, with 19 bases between them. This CDR3 spans 16 amino acids. Germline V CDR1 and CDR2: MNHEY, SVGEGT. The CDR3 DNA reads TGTGCCAGCACCACCATCCTGGGGGGTTCCCAAGAGACCCAGTACTTC. This codes for CASTTILGGSQETQYF.

V usage is TRBV5-1 and J usage is TRBJ2-1, with 7 bases lining up with TRBD2. CDR1 is SGHRS, CDR2 YFSETQ, per germline. CDR3 length equals 15 residues. The ends lost 6 bases at V and 0 bases at J; junction bases unmatched: 6. Here the CDR3 DNA reads TGCGCCAGCATCCTTGGCGGGGGCTCCTACAATGAGCAGTTCTTC. This gives the protein CASILGGGSYNEQFF. The entire variable domain, with the rest obtained from reference TRBV5-1 and TRBJ2-1, is as follows: KAGVTQTPRYLIKTRGQQVTLSCSPISGHRSVSWYQQTPGQGLQFLFEYFSETQRNKGNFPGRFSGRQFSNSRSEMNVSTLELGDSALYLCASILGGGSYNEQFFGPGTRLTVL.

This clonotype appeared a few times. The rearrangement joins TRBV7-2 to TRBJ2-4; D is unclear. The CDR3 spans 11 residues. CDR1 and CDR2 from the germline V gene are SGHTA and FQGNSA. V was trimmed by 2 bases and J by 9 bases, leaving 5 bases between them. For the CDR3, the DNA is TGTGCCAGCAGCTTAAGGGTCATTCAGTACTTC. It codes for CASSLRVIQYF.

This clonotype came up a few times. This sequence joins TRBV4-2 and TRBJ2-1; 8 bases are a match to TRBD2. Per germline, CDR1 LGHNA and CDR2 YNFKEQ. The CDR3 has 12 residues. The trim removed 11 bases at V and 3 bases at J, leaving 3 bases unmatched. Here the CDR3 DNA reads TGTGCCGCCCGGGGGGGCTACAATGAGCAGTTCTTC. This translates into CAARGGYNEQFF.

This rearrangement joins TRBV20-1 to TRBJ2-7; D unclear. The CDR3 extends over 13 amino acids. Between the trimmed V and J ends, which lost 1 base and 3 bases, there was a span of 10 bases. Germline V lookup: CDR1 DFQATT, CDR2 SNEGSKA (reference sequence). The CDR3 DNA follows: TGCAGTGCTAGAGTTCCTTCTAGCTACGAGCAGTACGTC. Translated: CSARVPSSYEQYV.

This clonotype was recorded many times. The chain employs TRBV6-5 and TRBJ1-1; D not certain. This CDR3 has 14 amino acids. Germline-derived CDR1 and CDR2 are MNHEY and SVGAGI. The germline V and J ends were trimmed by 2 bases and 5 bases, with 12 bases remaining between them. The CDR3 bases are TGTGCCAGCAGTTACGACCCCCCGGGGACTGAAGCTTTCTTT. It yields the protein CASSYDPPGTEAFF.

The chain uses TRBV6-6 and TRBJ2-2; 7 nucleotides agree with TRBD1. This CDR3 is 15 amino acids long. Trimming took 5 bases from V and 6 from J; bases not matched to a gene: 9. Germline CDR1 is MNHNY and CDR2 is SVGAGI (reference sequence). In DNA form, the CDR3 reads TGTGCCAGCAGTAAGGTACAGGGGAGAGCCGGGGAGCTGTTTTTT. The encoded protein is CASSKVQGRAGELFF.

The chain uses TRBV15 and TRBJ1-4, with D perhaps TRBD1 (5 bases). V shed 6 bases and J shed 13 bases, with 18 bases lying between them. The CDR3 spans 13 residues. Germline loops: CDR1 LNHNV, CDR2 YYDKDF (reference sequence). This CDR3 reads CATREGTEIGLFF. The CDR3 nucleotides are TGTGCCACCAGGGAGGGGACCGAAATTGGACTGTTTTTT.

This clonotype was seen repeatedly, ten times or more. The rearrangement links TRBV7-2 to TRBJ2-7; 8 nucleotides align to TRBD2. Unmatched junction bases numbered 4, after V lost 3 bases and J lost 0 bases. The CDR3 has 15 residues. Germline V gene lookup returns CDR1 SGHTA and CDR2 FQGNSA. Here the CDR3 reads CASSFTGGISYEQYF. The CDR3 region has the DNA TGTGCCAGCAGCTTCACGGGAGGGATCTCCTACGAGCAGTACTTC.

The rearrangement links TRBV7-2 to TRBJ2-7; no clear D. From germline, CDR1 is SGHTA and CDR2 FQGNSA. The V gene lost 2 bases and the J gene lost 3 bases, with 8 bases spanning the gap. This CDR3 contains 13 residues. The CDR3 bases are TGTGCCAGCAGCTTAAACGGAAACTACGAGCAGTACTTC. This sequence encodes CASSLNGNYEQYF.

Only a few counts were recorded for this clonotype. V gene TRBV20-1 combines with J gene TRBJ1-3; unclear D gene. The CDR3 loop spans 14 amino acids. The V and J ends lost 5 bases and 0 bases respectively, with 11 bases between them. Germline CDR1 is DFQATT and CDR2 is SNEGSKA (reference sequence). CDR3 sequence (DNA): TGCAGTGCTGGGGAGGAAAGCTCTGGAAACACCATATATTTT. As protein: CSAGEESSGNTIYF.

V is TRBV3-1 and J is TRBJ1-4; a possible D gene is TRBD1 (6 bases). Germline assignment: CDR1 LGHDT and CDR2 YNNKEL (reference sequence). Trimming stripped 4 bases from V and 8 bases from J, with 14 bases between. The CDR3 loop spans 14 amino acids. CDR3 bases: TGTGCCAGCAGCCTCGGGACATATAACGAAAAACTGTTTTTT. It translates to CASSLGTYNEKLFF.

This clonotype was counted at least ten times. The chain links TRBV5-1 to TRBJ1-2; a weak D match, TRBD1 (5 bases). From germline, CDR1 is SGHRS and CDR2 YFSETQ. This CDR3 is built from 15 residues. V lost 4 bases and J lost 4, with 17 bases in between. This chain's CDR3 is CASSTGTVPSYGYTF. DNA for the CDR3: TGCGCCAGCAGCACCGGGACCGTTCCCTCCTATGGCTACACCTTC. Full variable domain (outside the CDR3, taken from reference TRBV5-1 and TRBJ1-2): KAGVTQTPRYLIKTRGQQVTLSCSPISGHRSVSWYQQTPGQGLQFLFEYFSETQRNKGNFPGRFSGRQFSNSRSEMNVSTLELGDSALYLCASSTGTVPSYGYTFGSGTRLTVV.

This clonotype was seen only a few times. The rearrangement joins TRBV11-2 to TRBJ1-4; 7 bases align to TRBD1. Looked up from germline, CDR1 is SGHAT and CDR2 is FQNNGV. The CDR3 is made up of 14 amino acids. The J segment lost 6 bases and the V segment lost 5 bases, leaving 6 bases of the junction unmatched. CDR3 sequence: CASSPGQLYEKLFF. The DNA of the CDR3 is TGTGCCAGCAGCCCGGGACAGCTTTATGAAAAACTGTTTTTT.

The chain links TRBV6-5 to TRBJ2-5, with D perhaps matching TRBD1 (6 bases). CDR3 length equals 14 residues. In germline, CDR1 is MNHEY, CDR2 SVGAGI. Trimming removed 4 bases at V and 6 bases at J, with 15 bases between. DNA of the CDR3: TGTGCCAGCAGTTCGGGGTTCGACAGGCAGACCCAGTACTTC. Translated: CASSSGFDRQTQYF.

V is TRBV12-5 and J is TRBJ2-5; unclear D gene. The germline gives CDR1 LGHNT, CDR2 FRNRAP. This CDR3 region has 11 residues. V lost 6 bases and J lost 4, with 6 bases in between. The CDR3 is CASGPIETQYF. CDR3 bases: TGTGCTAGTGGCCCGATAGAGACCCAGTACTTC.

The sample holds a few counts of this clonotype. Its ends do not fully match the called genes, so a read error is possible. V is TRBV28 and J is TRBJ2-1; 8 positions agree with TRBD1. The CDR3 covers 13 residues. Germline V CDR1 and CDR2: MDHEN, SYDVKM. CDR3 loop: CASTLPTGQGLFF. Written as DNA, the CDR3 is TGTGCCAGCACTTTACCCACCGGACAGGGTTTGTTCTTC. Together with reference TRBV28 and TRBJ2-1, the CDR3 gives the full variable domain: DVKVTQSSRYLVKRTGEKVFLECVQDMDHENMFWYRQDPGLGLRLIYFSYDVKMKEKGDIPEGYSVSREKKERFSLILESASTNQTSMYLCASTLPTGQGLFFGPGTRLTVL.

In this sample, this clonotype turned up a few times. V and J are TRBV7-2 and TRBJ2-5, with 9 positions matching TRBD1. Unmatched junction bases numbered 7, after V lost 3 bases and J lost 2 bases. The CDR3 is made up of 16 amino acids. Germline CDR1 is SGHTA and CDR2 is FQGNSA. In DNA form, the CDR3 reads TGTGCCAGCAGCTTGGGCCAGGGACAGGGACAAGAGACCCAGTACTTC. Its protein is CASSLGQGQGQETQYF.

This chain uses TRBV7-8 with TRBJ2-7; D tentatively reads TRBD1 or TRBD2 (5 bases each). Looked up from germline, CDR1 is SGHVS and CDR2 is FQNEAQ. The CDR3 totals 15 residues. V was trimmed by 4 bases and J by 4 bases, leaving 17 bases between them. In DNA form, the CDR3 reads TGTGCCAGCAGCTCCGACCGGGACCCACCGTACGAGCAGTACGTC. This encodes CASSSDRDPPYEQYV.

The genes are TRBV11-2 and TRBJ2-2; unclear D gene. The V end was cut by 6 bases, the J end by 2 bases, with 13 bases between. Germline values: CDR1 SGHAT, CDR2 FQNNGV. This CDR3 region has 15 residues. CDR3 in DNA: TGTGCCAGCAGGGATCCCCCCGCTAACACCGGGGAGCTGTTTTTT. Its protein product is CASRDPPANTGELFF.

This clonotype was recorded many times. The chain couples TRBV5-1 to TRBJ1-4; no firm D call. The CDR3 has 15 amino acids. The germline V gene has CDR1 SGHRS and CDR2 YFSETQ. Trimming took off 0 bases at V and 8 bases at J, with 14 bases between the two ends. As DNA, the CDR3 is TGCGCCAGCAGCTTGGCCAGCCAGGAGGGAGAAAAACTGTTTTTT. This codes for CASSLASQEGEKLFF.

The chain couples TRBV27 to TRBJ2-7, with 9 bases matching TRBD1. The CDR3 extends over 14 amino acids. CDR1 is MNHEY and CDR2 is SMNVEV in the germline V gene (reference sequence). V lost 4 bases, J lost 3 bases, and 4 bases stayed unmatched. The CDR3: CASSSTGGVYEQYV. In DNA form, the CDR3 reads TGTGCCAGCAGTTCAACAGGGGGCGTCTACGAGCAGTACGTC.

In its sample, this clonotype was seen a few times. This chain joins TRBV6-5 and TRBJ1-2, with TRBD1 identical over 8 bases. The length of the CDR3 is 14 residues. Germline values: CDR1 MNHEY, CDR2 SVGAGI. With V trimmed by 5 bases and J by 2 bases, 4 bases remained unmatched. The CDR3 DNA sequence: TGTGCCAGCAGTAGTCGGACAGGGAACTATGGCTACACCTTC. Protein: CASSSRTGNYGYTF.

This chain joins TRBV5-1 and TRBJ1-4; D is uncertain. V was cut by 4 bases and J by 8 bases, with 15 bases left in between. Germline V gene lookup returns CDR1 SGHRS and CDR2 YFSETQ. CDR3 size: 14 residues. The CDR3 protein is CASSISTTREKLFF. In nucleotides, the CDR3 is TGCGCCAGCAGCATTTCCACGACGAGAGAAAAACTGTTTTTT.

This clonotype appeared many times. V is TRBV12-3 or TRBV12-4 and J is TRBJ1-1; weak D call: TRBD1 (5 bases). The CDR3 contains 13 residues. With 6 bases removed from V and 1 base from J, the gap between germline ends came to 9 bases. The CDR3 bases are TGTGCCAGCAGGAGTGGGACGAACACTGAAGCTTTCTTT. It is translated as CASRSGTNTEAFF.

This clonotype was detected a few times. V is TRBV7-2 and J is TRBJ1-1; D ambiguous. The V end was cut by 1 base, the J end by 4 bases, with 7 bases between. This CDR3 spans 13 amino acids. The germline V gene encodes CDR1 SGHTA and CDR2 FQGNSA. In DNA, the CDR3 is TGTGCCAGCAGCTTAGGTGGCATCACTGAAGCTTTCTTT. It yields the protein CASSLGGITEAFF.

This clonotype has a count of ten or more. This chain connects TRBV5-6 to TRBJ2-7, with D perhaps assigned TRBD1 or TRBD2 (6 bases each). V lost 1 base to trimming and J lost 3 bases, with 11 bases between them. CDR3 size: 14 residues. CDR1 is SGHDT, CDR2 YYEEEE, per germline. The CDR3 DNA reads as TGTGCCAGCAGCTTGTGGGGGGCCATCTACGAGCAGTACTTC. Translated: CASSLWGAIYEQYF.